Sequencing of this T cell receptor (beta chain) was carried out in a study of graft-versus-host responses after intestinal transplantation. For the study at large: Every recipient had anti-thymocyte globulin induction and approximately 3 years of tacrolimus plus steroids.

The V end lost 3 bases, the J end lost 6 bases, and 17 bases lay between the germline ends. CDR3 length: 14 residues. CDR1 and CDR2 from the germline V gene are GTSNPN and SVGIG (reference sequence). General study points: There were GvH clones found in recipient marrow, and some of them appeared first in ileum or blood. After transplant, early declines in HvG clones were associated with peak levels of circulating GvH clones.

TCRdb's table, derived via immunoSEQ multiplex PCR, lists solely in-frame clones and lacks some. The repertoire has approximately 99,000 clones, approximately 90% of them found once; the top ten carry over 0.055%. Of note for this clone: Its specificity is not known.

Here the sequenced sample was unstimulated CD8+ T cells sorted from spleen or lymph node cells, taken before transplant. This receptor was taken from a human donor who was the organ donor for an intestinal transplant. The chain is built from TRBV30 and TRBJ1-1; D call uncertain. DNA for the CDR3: TGTGCCTGGAGAAAGTCAGGAAGTTATTCTGAAGCTTTCTTT. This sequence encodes CAWRKSGSYSEAFF.